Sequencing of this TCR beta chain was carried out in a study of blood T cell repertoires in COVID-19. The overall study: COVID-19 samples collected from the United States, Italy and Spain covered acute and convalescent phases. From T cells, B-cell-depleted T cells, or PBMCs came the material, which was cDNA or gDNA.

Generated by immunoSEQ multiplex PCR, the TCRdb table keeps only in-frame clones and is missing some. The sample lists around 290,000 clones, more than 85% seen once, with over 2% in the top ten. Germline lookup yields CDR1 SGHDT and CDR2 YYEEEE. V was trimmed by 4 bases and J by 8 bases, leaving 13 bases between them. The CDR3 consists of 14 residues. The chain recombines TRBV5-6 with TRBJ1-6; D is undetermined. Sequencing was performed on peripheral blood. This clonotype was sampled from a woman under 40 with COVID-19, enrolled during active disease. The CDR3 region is CASSNTRGYSPLHF. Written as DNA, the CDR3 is TGTGCCAGCAGCAATACGAGAGGGTATTCACCCCTCCACTTT.